The 18 T cell receptor beta chains reported below all come from one sample, sequenced in a study of post-analysis software for immune sequencing data. General study results and limits: Controls had lower frequencies than patients of four or five TRBV segments, which included TRBV5-6, TRBV5-1 and TRBV20-1.

TCR beta cDNA libraries had unique molecular identifiers. TCRdb used MiXCR to reprocess the PCR reads, holding one entry per CDR3 protein. The data hold about 820,000 distinct CDR3 sequences, with about 53% observed a single time. These receptors' targets are unknown. Sequenced: blood. These receptors all stem from a girl between 10 and 17 years old with multiple sclerosis.

The chain has TRBV5-1 and TRBJ2-1; 9 nucleotides align to TRBD1. The CDR3 is 17 residues long. Germline CDR1 reads SGHRS; CDR2 reads YFSETQ. Trimming removed 2 bases from V and 5 bases from J; junction bases left unmatched: 11. The DNA of the CDR3 is TGCGCCAGCAGCTTTGTAAACCGGGACAGGGAAGACAATGAGCAGTTCTTC. Encoded protein: CASSFVNRDREDNEQFF.

There are a few counts of this clonotype. The chain couples TRBV6-5 to TRBJ1-2; maybe TRBD1 (6 bases). CDR1 and CDR2 (germline): MNHEY, SVGAGI. The CDR3 loop spans 13 amino acids. Trimming pared 2 bases from V and 4 bases from J, leaving 8 bases between. For the CDR3, the DNA is TGTGCCAGCAGTTACCCAGGGGCCTATGGCTACACCTTC. Its protein is CASSYPGAYGYTF.

The V call is TRBV12-3 or TRBV12-4, the J call TRBJ1-5; 9 nucleotides align to TRBD1. V lost 7 bases and J lost 6; bases outside the gene matches: 10. The CDR3 is 15 residues long. Here the CDR3 reads CASTTGQGAGQPQHF. DNA of the CDR3: TGTGCCAGCACCACGGGACAGGGAGCGGGTCAGCCCCAGCATTTT.

This chain uses TRBV20-1 with TRBJ2-1; D gene unclear. Trimming pared 6 bases from V and 5 bases from J, leaving 17 bases between. The V gene's germline CDR1 is DFQATT and CDR2 SNEGSKA (reference sequence). The CDR3 is 14 amino acids. The CDR3 protein is CSAPAIRPNNEQFF. For the CDR3, the DNA is TGCAGTGCGCCTGCTATAAGACCTAACAATGAGCAGTTCTTC.

Only one count was recorded for this clonotype. The CDR3 spells CASSFKRGGGDTQYF. As DNA, the CDR3 is TGTGCCAGCAGCTTCAAGCGGGGGGGCGGAGATACGCAGTATTTT. J is TRBJ2-3 and V is TRBV7-2, with 10 bases that match TRBD2. Trimming cost V 3 bases and J 5 bases; bases outside gene matches: 5. Germline CDR1 and CDR2: SGHTA and FQGNSA. CDR3 length: 15 amino acids.

This clonotype was counted only a few times. The J gene is TRBJ1-1, the V gene TRBV29-1; D possibly corresponds to TRBD1 (5 bases). Per the germline V gene, CDR1 is SQVTM and CDR2 is ANQGSEA. The CDR3 has 13 residues. V was cut by 3 bases and J by 2 bases, with 10 bases left in between. The CDR3 loop reads CSVEGLFNTEAFF. The DNA for the CDR3 is TGCAGCGTTGAGGGGCTGTTCAACACTGAAGCTTTCTTT.

V is TRBV20-1 and J is TRBJ2-7, with TRBD2 identical over 7 bases. The CDR3 contains 17 residues. Unmatched junction bases numbered 16, after V lost 4 bases and J lost 1 base. Germline V gives CDR1 DFQATT, CDR2 SNEGSKA (reference sequence). The CDR3 sequence: CSATPSGYPGGSYEQYF. The CDR3 nucleotides read TGCAGTGCTACACCGTCCGGCTACCCGGGGGGATCCTACGAGCAGTACTTC.

The CDR3 is CSVNRDKETQYF. The CDR3 DNA reads as TGCAGCGTCAACAGGGATAAAGAGACCCAGTACTTC. This chain uses TRBV29-1 with TRBJ2-5; D perhaps matches TRBD1 (6 bases). Trimming took 6 bases from V and 3 from J, leaving 11 bases between them. Germline values: CDR1 SQVTM, CDR2 ANQGSEA. CDR3 size: 12 residues.

The chain employs TRBV29-1 and TRBJ2-4, with 8 nucleotides matching TRBD2. Germline trimming cut 2 bases from V and 7 bases from J; bases unmatched to any gene: 13. Germline V gene lookup returns CDR1 SQVTM and CDR2 ANQGSEA. The CDR3 consists of 16 residues. CDR3 in amino acids: CSVEWGGRPGGNIQYF. CDR3 sequence (DNA): TGCAGCGTTGAATGGGGCGGGAGGCCCGGGGGTAACATTCAGTACTTC.

V and J are TRBV5-5 and TRBJ2-1, with unresolved D. Germline V CDR1 and CDR2: SGHKS, YYEKEE (reference sequence). The CDR3 is 13 amino acids. V lost 3 bases and J 2 bases, leaving 6 bases between the germline ends. CDR3 region: CASSSRAYNEQFF. In nucleotides, the CDR3 is TGTGCCAGCAGCTCCAGAGCCTACAATGAGCAGTTCTTC.

The chain links TRBV7-3 to TRBJ2-2; D possibly uses TRBD1 or TRBD2 (5 bases each). Trimming stripped 5 bases from V and 3 bases from J, with 10 bases between. The CDR3 has 14 residues. Germline V gene data show CDR1 as SGHTA and CDR2 as FQGTGA. In nucleotides, the CDR3 is TGTGCCAGCAGCAGGGACCCTTACACCGGGGAGCTGTTTTTT. Translation: CASSRDPYTGELFF.

This clonotype was found a few times. J is TRBJ2-3 and V is TRBV27, with 9 bases identical to TRBD2. The V gene's germline CDR1 is MNHEY and CDR2 SMNVEV (reference sequence). The V and J ends lost 8 bases and 1 base, in that order; junction bases with no gene match: 4. This CDR3 spans 14 amino acids. CDR3 protein: CASLRTSGTDTQYF. CDR3 nucleotides: TGTGCCAGCCTGCGGACTAGCGGCACAGATACGCAGTATTTT.

The chain uses TRBV20-1 and TRBJ1-2; possible D gene TRBD1, 6 bases. V dropped 0 bases and J dropped 2 bases, with 13 bases sitting between them. This CDR3 is 15 amino acids long. Per germline, CDR1 DFQATT and CDR2 SNEGSKA (reference sequence). This chain's CDR3 is CSARERTGANYGYTF. In DNA, the CDR3 is TGCAGTGCTAGAGAAAGGACGGGGGCGAACTATGGCTACACCTTC.

This clonotype was recorded a few times. The chain has TRBV29-1 and TRBJ1-5; weak D call: TRBD1 (5 bases). The CDR3 covers 12 residues. Germline V gives CDR1 SQVTM, CDR2 ANQGSEA. The germline V and J ends were trimmed by 6 bases and 5 bases, with 11 bases remaining between them. CDR3 residues: CSVRVLDQPQHF. The CDR3 DNA reads TGCAGCGTCAGGGTCCTTGATCAGCCCCAGCATTTT.

The chain carries TRBV6-5 and TRBJ2-5, with 11 nucleotides matching TRBD2. The CDR3 contains 18 residues. The germline V gene has CDR1 MNHEY and CDR2 SVGAGI. With V trimmed by 5 bases and J by 2 bases, 13 bases remained unmatched. The CDR3 reads CASSHRASGGTPQETQYF. The CDR3 DNA reads TGTGCCAGCAGTCACCGGGCTAGCGGGGGGACCCCTCAAGAGACCCAGTACTTC.

This rearrangement joins TRBV29-1 to TRBJ2-5; 7 nucleotides line up with TRBD1. Per germline, CDR1 SQVTM and CDR2 ANQGSEA. The CDR3 is 12 residues long. The junction had 3 bases not matched to a gene; V was cut back by 3 bases and J by 5 bases. This chain's CDR3 is CSVDEQGETQYF. CDR3 nucleotides: TGCAGCGTTGACGAACAGGGGGAGACCCAGTACTTC.

This chain joins TRBV29-1 and TRBJ1-2; D gene ambiguous. In germline, CDR1 is SQVTM, CDR2 ANQGSEA. Trimming removed 1 base from V and 0 bases from J, with 12 bases in between. CDR3 length: 15 residues. CDR3 loop: CSVEVIAGTNYGYTF. The CDR3 DNA sequence: TGCAGCGTTGAAGTTATCGCAGGAACTAACTATGGCTACACCTTC.

The V and J genes are TRBV15 and TRBJ1-2; 11 bases align to TRBD1. This CDR3 has 17 residues. The V and J ends lost 0 bases and 3 bases, in that order; junction bases with no gene match: 6. Germline CDR1 LNHNV, CDR2 YYDKDF (reference sequence). CDR3 sequence (DNA): TGTGCCACCAGCAGAGATAGGACAGGGGGCTTGGACTATGGCTACACCTTC. This sequence encodes CATSRDRTGGLDYGYTF. Full variable domain (remainder filled in from reference TRBV15 and TRBJ1-2): DAMVIQNPRYQVTQFGKPVTLSCSQTLNHNVMYWYQQKSSQAPKLLFHYYDKDFNNEADTPDNFQSRRPNTSFCFLDIRSPGLGDTAMYLCATSRDRTGGLDYGYTFGSGTRLTVV.